The source of this T cell receptor beta chain is a study of OX40 agonist ivuxolimab in advanced cancers. Study context: Partial responses occurred in three patients (one hepatocellular carcinoma, two cutaneous melanoma).

Blood sampling was done at baseline, cycle 4 day 1, and cycle 7 day 1. Regarding the study as a whole: Both blood CD4+ and CD8+ T cells showed clonal growth by week 6 at 0.1 to 3.0 mg/kg.

V was cut by 5 bases and J by 2 bases, with 10 bases left in between. Germline V lookup: CDR1 SGHDT, CDR2 YYEEEE. This CDR3 spans 13 amino acids. Repertoires were generated with immunoSEQ multiplex PCR, while TCRdb's copy carries only in-frame clones and drops some. The sample includes tens of thousands of clones, approximately 80% of them seen just once. As regards this clone: Its antigen is as yet unknown.

The rearrangement joins TRBV5-6 to TRBJ1-2, with D unresolved. The sequenced sample was CD4+ or CD8+ T cells sorted from blood, obtained in a trial of the OX40 agonist ivuxolimab. The sequence derives from an adult with an advanced solid tumor such as melanoma, head and neck, liver or kidney cancer. CDR3 in amino acids: CASSAAGNYGYTF. CDR3 DNA sequence: TGTGCCAGCAGTGCCGCGGGCAACTATGGCTACACCTTC.